Reported below is one T cell receptor beta chain. This sample is drawn from a study of cytomegalovirus exposure and HLA in healthy donors. The CDR3 runs to 14 residues. Trimming pared 9 bases from V and 4 bases from J, leaving 18 bases between. Germline CDR1 reads LNHDA; CDR2 reads SQIVND (reference sequence). The PCR contained 60 Vbeta and 13 Jbeta primers. Assay: immunoSEQ multiplex PCR; the TCRdb copy retains only in-frame clones and omits some. The sample contains some 120,000 clones, roughly 74% of which appear only once. The sample taken for sequencing was PBMCs. This receptor was obtained from a woman between 50 and 59 years old in good health and CMV-seropositive. V gene TRBV19 combines with J gene TRBJ2-5; D may be TRBD1 (5 bases). CDR3 sequence (DNA): TGTGCCAGCAGTGGCTTAGGGGCCCCAGAGACCCAGTACTTC. It codes for CASSGLGAPETQYF. Supplemented by reference TRBV19 and TRBJ2-5, the full variable domain reads DGGITQSPKYLFRKEGQNVTLSCEQNLNHDAMYWYRQDPGQGLRLIYYSQIVNDFQKGDIAEGYSVSREKKESFPLTVTSAQKNPTAFYLCASSGLGAPETQYFGPGTRLLVL.